This TCR beta chain was profiled in a study of regulatory dendritic cells for organ transplantation. Study-wide results and caveats: Mature dendritic cells appeared to drive more memory CD8+ clonal expansion than regulatory ones.

The assay was immunoSEQ multiplex PCR, and TCRdb's table has in-frame clones only and misses some. The sample lists some 10,000 clones, 65% to 85% occurring once. Sorted subsets were CFSE-labeled and cultured about 5 days with allogeneic dendritic cells. FACS sorted CD4+ or CD8+ T cells into CD45RA+ naive and CD45RO+ memory. Trimming took 1 base from V and 8 from J, leaving 10 bases between them. The germline gives CDR1 SGHRS, CDR2 YFSETQ. The CDR3 length is 14 residues. This clone was seen once. Its cognate antigen is unknown. This clonotype was obtained from a human donor in good health. The J gene is TRBJ1-6, the V gene TRBV5-1; no reliable D call. The sequenced sample consisted of memory CD4+ T cells from blood cultured with dendritic cells. Subset denoted: CD45RO+ memory T cells. In nucleotides, the CDR3 is TGCGCCAGCAGCTTGAAGGCGGTTGATTCACCCCTCCACTTT. Residues: CASSLKAVDSPLHF. The whole variable domain, filled in from reference TRBV5-1 and TRBJ1-6, reads KAGVTQTPRYLIKTRGQQVTLSCSPISGHRSVSWYQQTPGQGLQFLFEYFSETQRNKGNFPGRFSGRQFSNSRSEMNVSTLELGDSALYLCASSLKAVDSPLHFGNGTRLTVT.